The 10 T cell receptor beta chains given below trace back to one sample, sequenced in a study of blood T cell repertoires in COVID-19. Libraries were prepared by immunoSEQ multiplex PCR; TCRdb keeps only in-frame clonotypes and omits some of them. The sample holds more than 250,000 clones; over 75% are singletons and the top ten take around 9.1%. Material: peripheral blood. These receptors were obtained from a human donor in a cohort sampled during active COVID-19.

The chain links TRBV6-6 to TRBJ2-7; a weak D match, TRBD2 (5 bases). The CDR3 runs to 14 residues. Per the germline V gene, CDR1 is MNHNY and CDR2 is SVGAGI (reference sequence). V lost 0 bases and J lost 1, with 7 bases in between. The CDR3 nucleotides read TGTGCCAGCAGTTACTCTGAGGGTTCCTACGAGCAGTACTTC. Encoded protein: CASSYSEGSYEQYF.

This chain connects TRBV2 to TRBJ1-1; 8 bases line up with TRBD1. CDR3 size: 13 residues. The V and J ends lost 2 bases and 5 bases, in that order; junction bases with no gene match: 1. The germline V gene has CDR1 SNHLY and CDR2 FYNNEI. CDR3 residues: CASSERTGTEAFF. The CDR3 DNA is TGTGCCAGCAGTGAACGGACAGGGACTGAAGCTTTCTTT.

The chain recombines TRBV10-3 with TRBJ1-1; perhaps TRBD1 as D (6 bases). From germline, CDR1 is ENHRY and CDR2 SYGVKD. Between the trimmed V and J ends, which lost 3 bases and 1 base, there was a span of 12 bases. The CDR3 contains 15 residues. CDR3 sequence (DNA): TGTGCCATCAGTGATACAGGGTTGGGGAACACTGAAGCTTTCTTT. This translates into CAISDTGLGNTEAFF.

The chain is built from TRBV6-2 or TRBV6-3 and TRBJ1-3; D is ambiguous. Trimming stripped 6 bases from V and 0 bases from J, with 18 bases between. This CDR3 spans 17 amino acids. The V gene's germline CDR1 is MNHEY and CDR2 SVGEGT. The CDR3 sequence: CASSPYGLQSSGNTIYF. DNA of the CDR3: TGTGCCAGCAGCCCCTATGGGCTACAGAGCTCTGGAAACACCATATATTTT.

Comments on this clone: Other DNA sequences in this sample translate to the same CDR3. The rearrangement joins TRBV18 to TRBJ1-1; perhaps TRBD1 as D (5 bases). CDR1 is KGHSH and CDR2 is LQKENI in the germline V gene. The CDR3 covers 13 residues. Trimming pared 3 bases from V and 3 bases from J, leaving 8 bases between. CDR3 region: CASSPRGDTEAFF. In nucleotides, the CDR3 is TGTGCCAGCTCACCTCGGGGGGACACTGAAGCTTTCTTT.

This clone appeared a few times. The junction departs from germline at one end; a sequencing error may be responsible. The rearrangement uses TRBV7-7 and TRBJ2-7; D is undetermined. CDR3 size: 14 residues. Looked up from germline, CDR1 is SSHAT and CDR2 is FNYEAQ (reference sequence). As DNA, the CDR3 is TGTGCTAGCAGCTTGAATCGGTTCTCCTACGAGCAGTACTTC. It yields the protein CASSLNRFSYEQYF.

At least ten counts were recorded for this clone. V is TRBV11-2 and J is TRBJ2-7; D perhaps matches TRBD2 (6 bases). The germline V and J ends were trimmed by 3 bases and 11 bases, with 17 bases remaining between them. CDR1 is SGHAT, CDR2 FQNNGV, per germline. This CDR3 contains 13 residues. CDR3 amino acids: CASSLGTHHLKYF. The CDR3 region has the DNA TGTGCCAGCAGCTTGGGGACTCACCACCTTAAGTACTTC.

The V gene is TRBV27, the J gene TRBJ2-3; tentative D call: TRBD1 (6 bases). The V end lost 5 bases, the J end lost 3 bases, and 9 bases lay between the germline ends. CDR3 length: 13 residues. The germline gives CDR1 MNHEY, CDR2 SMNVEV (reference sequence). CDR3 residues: CASSPRGTDTQYF. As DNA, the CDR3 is TGTGCCAGCAGTCCCAGGGGAACAGATACGCAGTATTTT.

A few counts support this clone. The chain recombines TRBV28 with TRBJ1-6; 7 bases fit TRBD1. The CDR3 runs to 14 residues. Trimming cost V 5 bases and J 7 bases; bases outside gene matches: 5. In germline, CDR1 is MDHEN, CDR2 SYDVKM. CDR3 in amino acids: CASSPQGNNSPLHF. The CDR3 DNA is TGTGCCAGCAGTCCACAGGGGAACAATTCACCCCTCCACTTT. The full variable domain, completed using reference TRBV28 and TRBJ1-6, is DVKVTQSSRYLVKRTGEKVFLECVQDMDHENMFWYRQDPGLGLRLIYFSYDVKMKEKGDIPEGYSVSREKKERFSLILESASTNQTSMYLCASSPQGNNSPLHFGNGTRLTVT.

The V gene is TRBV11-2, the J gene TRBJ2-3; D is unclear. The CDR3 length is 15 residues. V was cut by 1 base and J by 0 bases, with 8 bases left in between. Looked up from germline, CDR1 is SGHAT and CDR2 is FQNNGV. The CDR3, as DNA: TGTGCCAGCAGCTTAGTCCAGATCAGCACAGATACGCAGTATTTT. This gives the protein CASSLVQISTDTQYF.